A selection of T cell receptor beta chains follows, all from one sample in a study of shared clonotypes between healthy human individuals. Produced via immunoSEQ multiplex PCR; TCRdb's table is partial and in-frame only. The data contain under 2,000,000 clones, less than 95% of them seen just once; the ten biggest clones take up 1.2%. Sequenced input: naive CD8+ T cells sorted from blood. The receptors shown here come from a man between 18 and 35 years old in good health. The CDR3 runs from the conserved cysteine through the conserved F or W. The order of the fields is clone size, D gene, V gene, J gene, CDR3 length, CDR3 protein, CDR3 DNA. The D gene is left open where the match is weak. The listing skips clone size in some rows; elsewhere it reads once, few, many or a size class.

clone size: -; D gene: -; V gene: TRBV10-1; J gene: TRBJ2-3; CDR3 length: 18; CDR3 protein: CASSVSHPHGAATDTQYF; CDR3 DNA: TGCGCCAGCAGTGTGAGTCATCCTCACGGAGCAGCCACAGATACGCAGTATTTT
clone size: -; D gene: -; V gene: TRBV5-1; J gene: TRBJ1-4; CDR3 length: 13; CDR3 protein: CASHDPSNEKLFF; CDR3 DNA: TGCGCCAGCCACGACCCATCCAATGAAAAACTGTTTTTT
clone size: -; D gene: TRBD1; V gene: TRBV6-5; J gene: TRBJ1-2; CDR3 length: 14; CDR3 protein: CASSSGTGGPGYTF; CDR3 DNA: TGTGCCAGCAGTTCCGGGACAGGGGGTCCTGGCTACACCTTC
clone size: -; D gene: -; V gene: TRBV28; J gene: TRBJ1-6; CDR3 length: 14; CDR3 protein: CASSPRQSGSPLHF; CDR3 DNA: TGTGCCAGCAGTCCCCGACAGAGCGGTTCACCCCTCCACTTT
clone size: few; D gene: -; V gene: TRBV30; J gene: TRBJ1-1; CDR3 length: 12; CDR3 protein: CAWSAMDTEAFF; CDR3 DNA: TGTGCCTGGAGTGCGATGGACACTGAAGCTTTCTTT
clone size: -; D gene: TRBD1; V gene: TRBV6-6; J gene: TRBJ1-1; CDR3 length: 13; CDR3 protein: CASSTGGDTEAFF; CDR3 DNA: TGTGCCAGCAGTACAGGGGGAGACACTGAAGCTTTCTTT
clone size: -; D gene: -; V gene: TRBV11-2; J gene: TRBJ2-7; CDR3 length: 11; CDR3 protein: CASSSWEEQYF; CDR3 DNA: TGTGCCAGCAGCTCGTGGGAGGAGCAGTACTTC
clone size: -; D gene: -; V gene: TRBV5-1; J gene: TRBJ1-1; CDR3 length: 14; CDR3 protein: CASSLGRGNTEAFF; CDR3 DNA: TGCGCCAGCAGCTTGGGCAGGGGGAACACTGAAGCTTTCTTT
clone size: -; D gene: TRBD1; V gene: TRBV5-1; J gene: TRBJ1-2; CDR3 length: 14; CDR3 protein: CASSLGGGAGGYTF; CDR3 DNA: TGCGCCAGCAGCTTGGGAGGGGGCGCGGGAGGCTACACCTTC
clone size: -; D gene: -; V gene: TRBV4-1; J gene: TRBJ2-2; CDR3 length: 15; CDR3 protein: CASSHQAAVTGELFF; CDR3 DNA: TGCGCCAGCAGCCACCAAGCGGCAGTCACCGGGGAGCTGTTTTTT
clone size: -; D gene: TRBD1; V gene: TRBV7-9; J gene: TRBJ2-6; CDR3 length: 17; CDR3 protein: CASSLDRGTSGANVLTF; CDR3 DNA: TGTGCCAGCAGCTTAGACAGGGGGACCTCTGGGGCCAACGTCCTGACTTTC
clone size: once; D gene: -; V gene: TRBV5-6; J gene: TRBJ2-2; CDR3 length: 16; CDR3 protein: CASSLEGAGAVGELFF; CDR3 DNA: TGTGCCAGCAGCTTGGAAGGGGCCGGCGCGGTCGGGGAGCTGTTTTTT
clone size: -; D gene: -; V gene: TRBV29-1; J gene: TRBJ2-7; CDR3 length: 13; CDR3 protein: CSVDVGDGYEQYF; CDR3 DNA: TGCAGCGTTGATGTAGGGGACGGCTACGAGCAGTACTTC
clone size: -; D gene: -; V gene: TRBV28; J gene: TRBJ1-1; CDR3 length: 13; CDR3 protein: CATEGQTNTEAFF; CDR3 DNA: TGTGCCACCGAGGGACAAACGAACACTGAAGCTTTCTTT
clone size: once; D gene: -; V gene: TRBV7-9; J gene: TRBJ2-5; CDR3 length: 13; CDR3 protein: CASSPDRQETQYF; CDR3 DNA: TGTGCCAGCAGCCCCGACAGGCAAGAGACCCAGTACTTC
clone size: -; D gene: -; V gene: TRBV6-6; J gene: TRBJ2-2; CDR3 length: 16; CDR3 protein: CASSSWDTANTGELFF; CDR3 DNA: TGTGCCAGCAGTTCCTGGGACACCGCGAACACCGGGGAGCTGTTTTTT
clone size: -; D gene: TRBD1; V gene: TRBV9; J gene: TRBJ1-4; CDR3 length: 14; CDR3 protein: CASNQGQLNEKLFF; CDR3 DNA: TGTGCCAGCAACCAGGGACAGTTAAATGAAAAACTGTTTTTT
clone size: once; D gene: -; V gene: TRBV9; J gene: TRBJ2-3; CDR3 length: 15; CDR3 protein: CASSTGGTSTDTQYF; CDR3 DNA: TGTGCCAGCAGCACCGGAGGTACCTCTACAGATACGCAGTATTTT
clone size: -; D gene: TRBD2; V gene: TRBV4-2; J gene: TRBJ2-1; CDR3 length: 16; CDR3 protein: CASSQDGLAVWNEQFF; CDR3 DNA: TGTGCCAGCAGCCAAGATGGACTAGCGGTCTGGAATGAGCAGTTCTTC
clone size: -; D gene: -; V gene: TRBV13; J gene: TRBJ2-7; CDR3 length: 12; CDR3 protein: CASSSFGDEQYF; CDR3 DNA: TGTGCCAGCAGCTCCTTTGGGGACGAGCAGTACTTC
clone size: once; D gene: TRBD1; V gene: TRBV18; J gene: TRBJ2-3; CDR3 length: 15; CDR3 protein: CASSDFTGDTDTQYF; CDR3 DNA: TGTGCCAGCTCGGATTTTACAGGGGACACAGATACGCAGTATTTT
clone size: -; D gene: TRBD1; V gene: TRBV28; J gene: TRBJ2-5; CDR3 length: 14; CDR3 protein: CASSGQAIQETQYF; CDR3 DNA: TGTGCCAGCAGCGGACAGGCGATACAAGAGACCCAGTACTTC
clone size: -; D gene: TRBD2; V gene: TRBV7-7; J gene: TRBJ2-5; CDR3 length: 15; CDR3 protein: CASSLGPSGEETQYF; CDR3 DNA: TGTGCTAGCAGCTTAGGGCCTAGCGGCGAAGAGACCCAGTACTTC
clone size: -; D gene: -; V gene: TRBV4-1; J gene: TRBJ2-7; CDR3 length: 15; CDR3 protein: CASSQGGKAPYEQYF; CDR3 DNA: TGCGCCAGCAGCCAGGGGGGTAAAGCTCCCTACGAGCAGTACTTC
clone size: -; D gene: TRBD1; V gene: TRBV25-1; J gene: TRBJ2-2; CDR3 length: 14; CDR3 protein: CASSLTGDTGELFF; CDR3 DNA: TGTGCCAGCAGCTTGACAGGGGATACCGGGGAGCTGTTTTTT
clone size: -; D gene: TRBD1; V gene: TRBV6-6; J gene: TRBJ1-5; CDR3 length: 14; CDR3 protein: CASSYGQGSQPQHF; CDR3 DNA: TGTGCCAGCAGTTACGGACAGGGGAGTCAGCCCCAGCATTTT
clone size: -; D gene: -; V gene: TRBV27; J gene: TRBJ2-3; CDR3 length: 14; CDR3 protein: CASSSTGESDTQYF; CDR3 DNA: TGTGCCAGCAGTTCAACGGGGGAATCAGATACGCAGTATTTT
clone size: -; D gene: -; V gene: TRBV11-2; J gene: TRBJ2-1; CDR3 length: 17; CDR3 protein: CASSPFEGPSFANEQFF; CDR3 DNA: TGTGCCAGCAGCCCTTTTGAGGGCCCTTCCTTCGCCAATGAGCAGTTCTTC
clone size: few; D gene: -; V gene: TRBV19; J gene: TRBJ1-5; CDR3 length: 14; CDR3 protein: CASSSKVPNQPQHF; CDR3 DNA: TGTGCCAGTAGTAGTAAAGTTCCCAATCAGCCCCAGCATTTT
clone size: -; D gene: -; V gene: TRBV10-2; J gene: TRBJ1-5; CDR3 length: 14; CDR3 protein: CASSESGRNQPQHF; CDR3 DNA: TGCGCCAGCAGTGAGTCCGGCCGGAATCAGCCCCAGCATTTT
clone size: -; D gene: TRBD1; V gene: TRBV2; J gene: TRBJ2-1; CDR3 length: 14; CDR3 protein: CAGIPRQGLNEQFF; CDR3 DNA: TGTGCCGGCATCCCGAGACAGGGGTTGAATGAGCAGTTCTTC
clone size: few; D gene: -; V gene: TRBV28; J gene: TRBJ1-1; CDR3 length: 14; CDR3 protein: CASSLPGGYTEAFF; CDR3 DNA: TGTGCCAGCAGTTTGCCCGGAGGCTATACTGAAGCTTTCTTT
clone size: -; D gene: -; V gene: TRBV9; J gene: TRBJ1-2; CDR3 length: 15; CDR3 protein: CASSVGWGADYGYTF; CDR3 DNA: TGTGCCAGCAGCGTAGGTTGGGGGGCAGACTATGGCTACACCTTC
clone size: -; D gene: TRBD2; V gene: TRBV10-3; J gene: TRBJ2-7; CDR3 length: 15; CDR3 protein: CATLGGEVGDYEQYF; CDR3 DNA: TGTGCCACCTTGGGGGGGGAGGTGGGCGACTACGAGCAGTACTTC
clone size: -; D gene: -; V gene: TRBV4-3; J gene: TRBJ2-2; CDR3 length: 14; CDR3 protein: CASSLSRGAGELFF; CDR3 DNA: TGCGCCAGCAGCCTTTCAAGAGGCGCCGGGGAGCTGTTTTTT
clone size: -; D gene: -; V gene: TRBV5-6; J gene: TRBJ2-7; CDR3 length: 13; CDR3 protein: CASSRDNSYEQYF; CDR3 DNA: TGTGCCAGCAGCAGGGACAACTCCTACGAGCAGTACTTC
clone size: -; D gene: -; V gene: TRBV11-2; J gene: TRBJ1-6; CDR3 length: 17; CDR3 protein: CASSLFSQTTIGSPLHF; CDR3 DNA: TGTGCCAGCAGCCTTTTCTCTCAGACCACTATCGGTTCACCCCTCCACTTT
clone size: -; D gene: -; V gene: TRBV6-5; J gene: TRBJ1-1; CDR3 length: 16; CDR3 protein: CASSYSKAAMNTEAFF; CDR3 DNA: TGTGCCAGCAGTTACTCGAAAGCAGCCATGAACACTGAAGCTTTCTTT
clone size: -; D gene: TRBD1; V gene: TRBV29-1; J gene: TRBJ2-7; CDR3 length: 13; CDR3 protein: CSVLQGAFYEQYF; CDR3 DNA: TGCAGCGTCCTACAGGGGGCTTTTTACGAGCAGTACTTC
clone size: -; D gene: -; V gene: TRBV9; J gene: TRBJ2-3; CDR3 length: 14; CDR3 protein: CASSGRDSTDTQYF; CDR3 DNA: TGTGCCAGCAGCGGGAGGGACAGCACAGATACGCAGTATTTT
clone size: -; D gene: TRBD1; V gene: TRBV6-1; J gene: TRBJ2-6; CDR3 length: 16; CDR3 protein: CASSGTGESGANVLTF; CDR3 DNA: TGTGCCAGCAGTGGGACAGGAGAGTCTGGGGCCAACGTCCTGACTTTC
clone size: -; D gene: TRBD1; V gene: TRBV6-5; J gene: TRBJ1-1; CDR3 length: 14; CDR3 protein: CASSYWTGDTEAFF; CDR3 DNA: TGTGCCAGCAGCTACTGGACAGGGGACACTGAAGCTTTCTTT
clone size: -; D gene: -; V gene: TRBV30; J gene: TRBJ2-7; CDR3 length: 16; CDR3 protein: CAWSNSFPGQRYEQYF; CDR3 DNA: TGTGCCTGGAGTAACTCTTTCCCGGGACAACGGTACGAGCAGTACTTC
clone size: once; D gene: -; V gene: TRBV21-1; J gene: TRBJ2-5; CDR3 length: 15; CDR3 protein: CASSKPRAGRETQYF; CDR3 DNA: TGTGCCAGCAGCAAACCGCGAGCGGGAAGGGAGACCCAGTACTTC
clone size: -; D gene: TRBD2; V gene: TRBV7-9; J gene: TRBJ2-1; CDR3 length: 17; CDR3 protein: CASSTTSGGIDYNEQFF; CDR3 DNA: TGTGCCAGCAGCACGACTAGCGGGGGGATTGACTACAATGAGCAGTTCTTC
clone size: once; D gene: -; V gene: TRBV10-3; J gene: TRBJ1-1; CDR3 length: 15; CDR3 protein: CAISDGQGPPSEAFF; CDR3 DNA: TGTGCCATCAGTGATGGCCAGGGACCTCCCTCTGAAGCTTTCTTT
clone size: -; D gene: -; V gene: TRBV4-2; J gene: TRBJ2-7; CDR3 length: 13; CDR3 protein: CASSWGQGYEQYF; CDR3 DNA: TGTGCCAGCAGCTGGGGGCAAGGGTACGAGCAGTACTTC
clone size: -; D gene: TRBD1; V gene: TRBV4-1; J gene: TRBJ2-1; CDR3 length: 15; CDR3 protein: CASRLPGQGEDEQFF; CDR3 DNA: TGCGCCAGCAGACTCCCGGGACAGGGGGAGGATGAGCAGTTCTTC
clone size: -; D gene: -; V gene: TRBV4-1; J gene: TRBJ1-6; CDR3 length: 13; CDR3 protein: CASSQDGDSPLHF; CDR3 DNA: TGCGCCAGCAGCCAAGATGGGGATTCACCCCTCCACTTT
clone size: -; D gene: -; V gene: TRBV6-1; J gene: TRBJ1-3; CDR3 length: 15; CDR3 protein: CASSEWRSSGNTIYF; CDR3 DNA: TGTGCCAGCAGTGAATGGCGAAGCTCTGGAAACACCATATATTTT
clone size: -; D gene: TRBD2; V gene: TRBV5-6; J gene: TRBJ2-5; CDR3 length: 14; CDR3 protein: CASSLVLAKETQYF; CDR3 DNA: TGTGCCAGCAGCTTGGTACTAGCGAAAGAGACCCAGTACTTC
clone size: -; D gene: -; V gene: TRBV27; J gene: TRBJ2-7; CDR3 length: 14; CDR3 protein: CASSFQDSSYEQYF; CDR3 DNA: TGTGCCAGCAGTTTCCAGGACTCCTCCTACGAGCAGTACTTC
clone size: -; D gene: -; V gene: TRBV5-6; J gene: TRBJ1-3; CDR3 length: 17; CDR3 protein: CASSLAPGWGSGNTIYF; CDR3 DNA: TGTGCCAGCAGCTTGGCCCCGGGGTGGGGCTCTGGAAACACCATATATTTT
clone size: once; D gene: -; V gene: TRBV11-2; J gene: TRBJ2-3; CDR3 length: 17; CDR3 protein: CASSPLMGGGGTDTQYF; CDR3 DNA: TGTGCCAGCAGCCCCCTTATGGGGGGGGGCGGAACAGATACGCAGTATTTT
clone size: -; D gene: -; V gene: TRBV20-1; J gene: TRBJ2-1; CDR3 length: 11; CDR3 protein: CSARKLNEQFF; CDR3 DNA: TGCAGTGCTAGGAAGCTAAATGAGCAGTTCTTC